These T cell receptor beta chains were read from a single sample in a study of OX40 agonist ivuxolimab in advanced cancers. Assay used: immunoSEQ multiplex PCR; TCRdb lists only in-frame clones, some missing. The sample has some 100,000 clones; about 84% are singletons. This specimen was CD4+ or CD8+ T cells sorted from blood, taken in a trial of the OX40 agonist ivuxolimab. These receptors came from an adult with an advanced solid tumor such as melanoma, head and neck, liver or kidney cancer. Both conserved end residues are part of each CDR3. The D gene is left open where the match is weak. A row's size may be missing; if present it is once, few, many or a size class.

d_call j_call v_call clone_size cdr3_aa cdr3_nt
- TRBJ1-6 TRBV5-6 - CASSLGWGTATGSPLHF TGTGCCAGCAGCTTGGGATGGGGGACCGCCACGGGTTCACCCCTCCACTTT
TRBD1 TRBJ1-2 TRBV5-1 - CASSSQGAQTGYTF TGCGCCAGCAGCTCACAGGGGGCGCAAACTGGCTACACCTTC
TRBD1 TRBJ2-7 TRBV18 - CASSPGYRGYYEQYF TGTGCCAGCTCACCAGGCTACAGGGGGTACTACGAGCAGTACTTC
TRBD1 TRBJ1-1 TRBV9 - CASSISPARTGGGAFF TGTGCCAGCAGCATAAGCCCCGCTAGGACAGGGGGAGGAGCTTTCTTT
- TRBJ2-7 TRBV7-2 - CASSLTPTKVDYEQYF TGTGCCAGCAGCTTGACCCCGACTAAGGTCGACTACGAGCAGTACTTC
TRBD1 TRBJ1-3 TRBV15 - CASTTGGYSGNTIYF TGTGCCTCCACGACAGGGGGCTATTCAGGAAACACCATATATTTT
- TRBJ2-3 TRBV7-9 - CASSSHPTTDTQYF TGTGCCAGCAGCTCCCACCCGACAACAGATACGCAGTATTTT
TRBD1 TRBJ2-7 TRBV5-6 - CASSLGQGGNEQYF TGTGCCAGCAGCTTGGGACAGGGTGGAAACGAGCAGTACTTC
TRBD2 TRBJ2-7 TRBV19 once CASSDGASGSYEQYF TGTGCCAGTAGTGATGGGGCCAGCGGGAGCTACGAGCAGTACTTC
TRBD2 TRBJ2-3 TRBV2 - CASNAAGGSDTQYF TGTGCCAGCAATGCAGCGGGAGGGAGCGATACGCAGTATTTT
- TRBJ2-7 TRBV18 - CASSPRSPSAAYEQYF TGTGCCAGCTCACCCCGATCTCCTAGCGCGGCCTACGAGCAGTACTTC
- TRBJ1-1 TRBV5-6 - CASSLLPGTDKEAFF TGTGCCAGCAGCTTGTTGCCAGGGACTGATAAAGAAGCTTTCTTT
- TRBJ1-3 TRBV5-8 - CASSSQVPRLSGNTIYF TGTGCCAGCAGCTCTCAGGTGCCTCGGCTCTCTGGAAACACCATATATTTT
TRBD2 TRBJ2-1 TRBV12-5 - CASASDSGRALGQFF TGTGCTAGTGCCTCGGACAGCGGGAGGGCCTTAGGGCAGTTCTTC
- TRBJ1-5 TRBV6-5 - CASSFSWDQPQHF TGTGCCAGCAGTTTCTCATGGGATCAGCCCCAGCATTTT
- TRBJ1-2 TRBV27 - CASTHTGGAYGYTF TGTGCCAGCACCCACACGGGGGGCGCATATGGCTACACCTTC
TRBD2 TRBJ2-3 TRBV7-2 - CASSQTSGQDTQYF TGTGCCAGCAGCCAGACTAGCGGGCAGGATACGCAGTATTTT
- TRBJ1-5 TRBV19 - CASSINVGEGYQPQHF TGTGCCAGTAGTATTAATGTAGGCGAAGGGTATCAGCCCCAGCATTTT
TRBD1 TRBJ2-7 TRBV9 - CASSEQGTATYEQYF TGTGCCAGCAGCGAACAAGGGACAGCAACCTACGAGCAGTACTTC
TRBD2 TRBJ2-1 TRBV5-4 - CASSFYGRGNEQFF TGTGCCAGCAGCTTCTACGGGAGGGGCAATGAGCAGTTCTTC
- TRBJ2-3 TRBV7-2 - CASSPELGNTQYF TGTGCCAGCAGCCCCGAACTCGGGAATACGCAGTATTTT
- TRBJ1-4 TRBV19 - CASSSGQQYEKLFF TGTGCCAGTAGTAGCGGACAGCAGTATGAAAAACTGTTTTTT
- TRBJ1-1 TRBV2 - CASGGYRNTEAFF TGTGCCAGCGGAGGCTACCGCAACACTGAAGCTTTCTTT
- TRBJ1-5 TRBV6-5 - CASSSRGNQPQHF TGTGCCAGCAGTTCCCGTGGCAATCAGCCCCAGCATTTT
TRBD1 TRBJ2-1 TRBV13 - CASSYDRGREQFF TGTGCCAGCAGCTATGACAGGGGGAGGGAGCAGTTCTTC
TRBD1 TRBJ1-2 TRBV6-5 - CASGRGLGGYTF TGTGCCAGCGGAAGGGGGCTGGGAGGCTACACCTTC
TRBD2 TRBJ2-3 TRBV19 - CASQRTSGRALGTDTQYF TGTGCCAGTCAGAGGACTAGCGGGAGGGCACTTGGCACAGATACGCAGTATTTT
- TRBJ1-1 TRBV5-6 - CASRMGRLNTEAFF TGTGCCAGCAGAATGGGACGGTTGAACACTGAAGCTTTCTTT
TRBD2 TRBJ2-2 TRBV9 - CASSHRQGTSDTGELFF TGTGCCAGCAGCCACCGCCAAGGGACTAGCGACACCGGGGAGCTGTTTTTT
- TRBJ1-3 TRBV19 few CASSLTVPSGNTIYF TGTGCCAGTAGTTTGACAGTCCCCTCTGGAAACACCATATATTTT
- TRBJ2-3 TRBV7-6 - CASSLGPTDLTDTQYF TGTGCCAGCAGCTTAGGGCCCACGGACCTCACAGATACGCAGTATTTT
- TRBJ2-5 TRBV9 - CASSVGGEETQYF TGTGCCAGCAGCGTAGGGGGAGAAGAGACCCAGTACTTC
TRBD1 TRBJ2-7 TRBV9 - CASSGGTGGQRPSYEQYF TGTGCCAGCAGCGGGGGGACAGGGGGCCAGCGGCCCTCCTACGAGCAGTACTTC
TRBD2 TRBJ2-1 TRBV7-9 - CAGGASGGYEQFF TGTGCCGGCGGGGCTAGCGGTGGGTATGAGCAGTTCTTC
TRBD2 TRBJ2-7 TRBV19 - CASSIGGSQPYEQYF TGTGCCAGTAGTATAGGCGGGAGTCAACCCTACGAGCAGTACTTC
TRBD1 TRBJ1-5 TRBV7-9 few CASSLATGANQHF TGTGCCAGCAGCTTAGCGACAGGGGCTAACCAGCATTTT
TRBD2 TRBJ2-7 TRBV10-3 - CAISESKAGVDHEQYF TGTGCCATCAGTGAGTCGAAAGCGGGGGTAGACCACGAGCAGTACTTC
- TRBJ2-1 TRBV6-4 - CASNSGAVEYNEQFF TGTGCCAGCAACTCAGGCGCGGTGGAGTACAATGAGCAGTTCTTC
TRBD1 TRBJ1-5 TRBV5-1 - CASSLGTGGSQPQHF TGCGCCAGCAGCTTGGGGACAGGGGGCAGTCAGCCCCAGCATTTT
TRBD1 TRBJ2-7 TRBV30 - CAWSHPRTGTYYEQYF TGTGCCTGGAGTCATCCCCGGACAGGGACTTACTACGAGCAGTACTTC
- TRBJ2-7 TRBV5-8 - CASSFRRGRGRYEQYF TGTGCCAGCAGCTTTCGTCGAGGGAGGGGGAGATACGAGCAGTACTTC
TRBD1 TRBJ1-6 TRBV7-9 few CASSLPGQNNSPLHF TGTGCCAGCAGCTTACCGGGACAGAATAATTCACCCCTCCACTTT
- TRBJ1-5 TRBV4-1 once CASSQDLAPSNQPQHF TGCGCCAGCAGCCAAGATTTAGCACCTAGCAATCAGCCCCAGCATTTT
TRBD1 TRBJ1-5 TRBV5-1 - CASSIGTGGNQPQHF TGCGCCAGCAGCATAGGGACAGGGGGAAATCAGCCCCAGCATTTT
TRBD2 TRBJ2-3 TRBV7-2 - CASSFLAGRDTQYF TGTGCCAGCAGCTTCCTAGCGGGGAGGGATACGCAGTATTTT
- TRBJ2-1 TRBV30 few CAWNRGSYNEQFF TGTGCCTGGAACCGGGGGTCCTACAATGAGCAGTTCTTC
- TRBJ2-1 TRBV30 - CAWGGEGEQFF TGTGCCTGGGGGGGCGAAGGTGAGCAGTTCTTC
- TRBJ2-2 TRBV7-9 - CASSLGWRPRRSTGELFF TGTGCCAGCAGCTTAGGGTGGCGGCCCCGCCGGAGCACCGGGGAGCTGTTTTTT
- TRBJ2-7 TRBV23-1 - CASSRPPGHPLF TGCGCCAGCAGTAGGCCCCCGGGACATCCACTATTC
- TRBJ2-7 TRBV4-2 - CASSQDMGYEQYF TGTGCCAGCAGCCAAGATATGGGCTACGAGCAGTACTTC
- TRBJ2-3 TRBV7-2 - CASSLGTSFGTPTDTQYF TGTGCCAGCAGCCTCGGGACTTCATTTGGGACCCCCACAGATACGCAGTATTTT
- TRBJ2-3 TRBV5-1 - CASRTADTQYF TGCGCCAGCAGGACCGCAGATACGCAGTATTTT
TRBD2 TRBJ2-3 TRBV5-1 - CASSVGDYLTDTQYF TGCGCCAGCAGCGTAGGGGACTATCTCACAGATACGCAGTATTTT
TRBD1 TRBJ1-2 TRBV19 once CASSPGTAANYGYTF TGTGCCAGTAGTCCTGGGACAGCCGCTAACTATGGCTACACCTTC
TRBD2 TRBJ2-3 TRBV2 - CASSEEGLTSGGRDTQYF TGTGCCAGCAGTGAAGAGGGACTAACTAGCGGGGGGCGGGATACGCAGTATTTT
TRBD1 TRBJ1-1 TRBV7-9 - CASSLRTGRNTEAFF TGTGCCAGCAGCTTAAGGACAGGGCGGAACACTGAAGCTTTCTTT
- TRBJ2-1 TRBV5-1 - CASSFAPGGNEQFF TGCGCCAGCAGCTTTGCCCCGGGTGGCAATGAGCAGTTCTTC